A single TCR beta chain is shown here with its context. The assay was immunoSEQ multiplex PCR, and TCRdb's table has in-frame clones only and misses some. The sample lists about 170,000 clones, roughly 87% seen once, with 0.95% to 1.1% in the top ten. The V gene's germline CDR1 is SQVTM and CDR2 ANQGSEA. V lost 6 bases and J lost 0; bases outside the gene matches: 4. This CDR3 comprises 14 residues. The data are from a study of T cell responses to AZD1222 COVID-19 vaccine. This specimen consisted of peripheral blood, obtained 28 days after the second AZD1222 dose. The receptor comes from an adult who received the AZD1222 COVID-19 vaccine. The rearrangement uses TRBV29-1 and TRBJ2-3; 9 bases line up with TRBD1. The CDR3 is CSVLGQGSTDTQYF. Written as DNA, the CDR3 is TGCAGCGTCCTGGGACAGGGAAGCACAGATACGCAGTATTTT.